This TCR beta chain was obtained from a study of cytomegalovirus exposure and HLA in healthy donors (dated by TCRdb to 2016 to 2017). Looking at the study overall: An earlier analysis of 587 of the donors reported approximately 290 Gb of sequence data and 117 million unique TCR beta sequences from about 179 million T cells. An early release covering just under 650 HLA-typed donors comprised 250 to 350 gigabases of sequencing data and approximately 85 million unique TCR sequences. The genetic ancestry cluster associated with self-reported Caucasian donors included 81% of the 398 genotyped donors. The study aimed to test whether signatures of past pathogen exposure could be identified by cataloging public T cell receptors. The study profiled the T cell repertoires of around 700 subjects by immunosequencing and related them to cytomegalovirus serostatus. In addition to the first cohort of 650 to 750 subjects, a separate validation cohort of 130 or so different subjects was used. To predict cytomegalovirus infection status, the study brought together high-throughput TCR immunosequencing, statistical association of individual TCRs with disease status, and machine learning. In a later analysis, previously published TCR beta repertoires from 600 to 850 donors were re-analyzed and high-resolution HLA genotyping was added so that TCR occurrence patterns could be studied. Rather than using new phenotypic data, the later analysis identified candidate immune exposures from TCR beta sequences and from how often those sequences occurred across donors. To decide whether each TCR beta V gene segment behaved as functional or pseudogenic, an earlier analysis of nearly 600 of the donors relied on high-throughput TCR beta sequencing. Alongside the repertoire data, information on donor age, sex, ethnicity and CMV serostatus was compiled. In a later genetic analysis, genome-wide SNP genotypes for about 55% of the roughly 670 donors were used, and that subset was treated as a discovery cohort. All discovery cohort repertoires had been generated using a single sequencing platform. Both class I and class II loci were covered by HLA typing, at four-digit resolution. Typing coverage varied by locus: roughly 629-640 donors for A, B, C, DRB1 and DQB1; approximately 560 for DQA1; more than 600 for DPA1; roughly 450 for DPB1. A handful of DR-DQ haplotypes were handled as single units for association and clustering because linkage in the cohort was strong. On average, roughly 240,000 unique TCR beta nucleotide sequences were sequenced per donor among several hundred genotyped donors of the cohort, with roughly 18% of those sequences being non-productive.

In regard to this clone: Its antigen is unknown. Base qualities are not recorded, but no much larger clone differs from it by a single base.

Taken from the germline V gene, the CDR1 and CDR2 loops are SGHRS and YFSETQ. The CDR3 measures 16 amino acids from cysteine to phenylalanine. Here the CDR3 DNA is all that survives: 48 bases in frame from base 1. V is reduced by 3 bases and J by 0 bases, leaving a spacing of 13 bases between them. Beyond this particular receptor, the publication reports: The only immune exposure information available for the cohort was CMV serostatus. In a later genetic analysis, fewer N-insertions in productive TCRs were reported among donors in an Asian-associated ancestry cluster than the approximately 710-donor mean. In vitro tests confirmed that a few of the cytomegalovirus-associated TCR beta chains recognize cytomegalovirus antigens. Sequencing depth was assumed to be roughly uniform across donors in the presence/absence analyses, though that assumption may not hold. Most CMV-associated TCR beta chains appeared to be HLA-restricted in a later analysis, and the HLA associations seemed to be driven largely by CMV exposure. Because the 87-base-pair reads could not distinguish some IMGT-functional V segments, including TRBV6-2 and TRBV6-3, those segments were excluded. In an earlier analysis of approximately 590 of the donors, most TCR beta V segments appeared in productive rearrangements about 87% or about 30% of the time, broadly matching IMGT annotations. In the study, 164 TCR beta chains were listed as associated with cytomegalovirus. This cohort had only TCR beta chains sequenced, and the lack of alpha or paired-chain data limited which features could be detected. Because HLA typing was unavailable for some donors at each locus, only the typed subset was used in association tests. According to a later analysis, parvovirus B19, influenza, CMV and Epstein-Barr virus appeared linked to several top co-occurrence clusters. Because counts were too low, roughly 16 rarely observed V segments, including chromosome 9 orphons, were left out of the earlier analysis of 587 of the donors. Linkage disequilibrium might explain the correlated functional status among segregating V segments, but an unknown experimental factor could not be excluded. In a later analysis, TCR association rates were found to vary across HLA loci, with the most associated TCRs seen for DRB1 alleles and the fewest for HLA-C alleles. A further reported finding was that TCR beta sequences accurately predicted the HLA-A and HLA-B alleles for most subjects in the first cohort. Most TCR sequences were seen in very few donors, while some public TCRs were found in many individuals. In a later analysis, HLA-associated TCR beta chains were found to be more clonally expanded and to have lower generation probabilities than equally common non-associated chains. Cytomegalovirus status was reported to be diagnosed by the classifier with high specificity and sensitivity in both the original and validation cohorts. A group of highly shared sequence variants was considered likely to be a technical artifact of the sequencing pipeline. When HLA alleles, especially DR and DQ, strongly co-occurred, TCR associations were difficult to assign to individual alleles. Specific HLA alleles were associated with over 15,000 TCR beta sequences at a false discovery rate of 0.05 in a later analysis. An association between a missense DCLRE1C variant and V-gene and J-gene trimming of TCR beta chains was found in a later genetic analysis and replicated in an independent cohort. The authors suggested that the approach could potentially be generalized to other disease states and immunological phenotypes.

The library was prepared using the immunoSEQ multiplex PCR assay. The multiplex PCR relied on a mix of 60 forward primers for TCR Vbeta segments and 13 reverse primers for TCR Jbeta segments. The CDR3 region of rearranged TCR beta genes was amplified from genomic DNA by a multiplex PCR assay. Amplified TCR beta libraries were sequenced as 87-base-pair reads on the Illumina HiSeq System. Processing in the source paper ran as follows. A later analysis counted about 80 million unique TCR beta chains across the roughly 700 repertoires, and some 12 million of these chains were shared by at least two donors. To remove PCR and sequencing errors, raw reads were error-corrected and collapsed into unique sequences using a nearest-neighbor algorithm that merged closely related sequences. CDR3 sequences were aligned to IMGT reference sequences to assign V, D and J gene segments. For a sequence to be retained, at least a six-nucleotide match to both a V gene segment and a J gene segment was required. Rearrangements were called productive when the CDR3 lacked stop codons and stayed in frame with V and J; all others were non-productive. Following IMGT convention, CDR3 was defined as the stretch from the second conserved V-encoded cysteine up to the conserved J-encoded phenylalanine. The earlier analysis of approximately 500 of the donors excluded sequences that lacked an unambiguous match to a single V gene segment. An earlier analysis of some 500 of the donors classified V segments as functional when productive rearrangements were above 56.7% and as segregating when the standard deviation between donors was above 5%. To diagnose cytomegalovirus status from the catalog of TCR beta chain sequences, a statistical classification framework was built. A later analysis assigned V and J genes by comparing TCR nucleotide sequences with IMGT/GENE-DB human TR gene sequences. The TCRdist pipeline was used in a later analysis to assign CDR3 sequences and most-parsimonious VDJ recombination scenarios. In a later analysis, each TCR beta chain was defined by its CDR3 amino acid sequence together with its V-gene family, and reads without a unique V-gene family were excluded. A later analysis removed 550 to 650 highly shared, low-generation-probability nucleotide sequences to deal with suspected cross-contamination and a sequencing artifact. In a later analysis, a clonal expansion index for each public chain was calculated from normalized within-repertoire ranks of inferred template counts. In a later analysis, generation probabilities were computed with a VDJ recombination model fitted to out-of-frame rearrangements, and the resulting probabilities were checked against IGoR. A later analysis scored TCR-TCR, TCR-HLA and TCR-CMV co-occurrence with hypergeometric tests, applying a repertoire-size bias correction to TCR pairs. A later analysis estimated false discovery rates by permuting HLA or CMV assignments 20 times. In a later analysis, co-occurring TCRs were grouped with DBSCAN, and TCRdist sequence similarity was added when clustering was performed within HLA-allele-positive subsets. For co-occurrence clustering, repertoires with fewer than 30,000 or more than 120,000 public chains were excluded, along with five or six repertoires with anomalous nucleotide sharing. TCRdb retrieved this table from immuneACCESS and kept in-frame rearrangements only. Not all clones are present; in checked studies, unresolved V genes account for under half, and no reason is known for the remainder. V and J calls and clone size are given by that table; D and trimming were obtained from the DNA. Within this sample are about 210,000 clones, with about 90% of them counted one time only. The biggest ten clones account for 1.1% of the sample.

The cohort was made up of roughly 670 healthy bone marrow donors. At the time of sampling, every cohort member was nominally healthy, though immune exposures that went unrecorded were likely present. The donor tested CMV seronegative and was one of the 352 seronegative cohort members. A peripheral blood sample was provided by each donor, and peripheral blood mononuclear cells were used for TCR beta sequencing. The Qiagen DNeasy Blood Extraction Kit was used to extract genomic DNA from the blood cell samples. Sample: PBMCs. The rearrangement joined TRBV5-1 to TRBJ2-1; the D gene lacks a confident call. The source of this sequence is a boy aged 2 to 10 in good health and CMV-seronegative. CDR3 protein: CASSSLRHSSYNEQFF. The nucleotide sequence reads TGCGCCAGCAGCTCGCTGCGTCATAGCTCCTACAATGAGCAGTTCTTC.